The sequence of this T cell receptor beta chain was determined in a study of blood T cell repertoires in COVID-19. Whole-study context: Donors in the United States, Italy and Spain gave samples during acute or convalescent COVID-19. In each case, the material was cDNA or gDNA derived from T cells, B-cell-depleted T cells, or PBMCs.

Generated by immunoSEQ multiplex PCR, the TCRdb table keeps only in-frame clones and is missing some. The data hold roughly 320,000 clones, with more than 75% observed a single time. Germline lookup yields CDR1 MNHEY and CDR2 SMNVEV (reference sequence). This CDR3 comprises 13 residues. Trimming stripped 2 bases from V and 8 bases from J, with 10 bases between. The receptor's source is a man between 70 and 80 years old with acute or convalescent COVID-19. Source material: peripheral blood. J is TRBJ2-1 and V is TRBV27, with D maybe TRBD1 (6 bases). Written as DNA, the CDR3 is TGTGCCAGCAGTTTACCCCCAGGGGATGAGCAGTTCTTC. It yields the protein CASSLPPGDEQFF.